This T cell receptor (beta chain) was found in a study of shared clonotypes between healthy human individuals. Trimming removed 0 bases from V and 1 base from J, with 6 bases in between. Germline CDR1 LNHNV, CDR2 YYDKDF (reference sequence). CDR3 length: 14 amino acids. The method was immunoSEQ multiplex PCR; TCRdb's version includes in-frame clones alone and lacks a portion of them. This sample yields 2 million to 2.5 million clones, of which roughly 90% are seen a single time; more than 0.35% belongs to the top ten. The sequence was collected from a man aged 18-30 years in good health. Some clones in this sample may be carry-over from other donors' samples. The chain couples TRBV15 to TRBJ2-5; no firm D call. The sequencing sample was made of naive CD4+ T cells from PBMCs. Noted subset: CD45RA+ positively selected. CDR3 region: CATSRDAGQETQYF. CDR3 nucleotides: TGTGCCACCAGCAGAGACGCCGGCCAAGAGACCCAGTACTTC.